A single sample is the source of the 5 T cell receptor beta chains below, sequenced in a study of Ad26.COV2.S vaccination and SARS-CoV-2 variants. Data came from immunoSEQ multiplex PCR; TCRdb stores just in-frame clones and leaves some out. The sample yields 200,000 to 300,000 clones, roughly 87% seen once. The treatment: some 20 received Ad26.COV2.S at low or high dose, single or two shots; roughly five received placebo; per-sample allocation not given. Samples were taken on day 63 after the first vaccine or placebo injection. Sequenced material: peripheral blood, taken in a trial of Ad26.COV2.S vaccine versus placebo. The receptors come from a person between 18 and 65 years old who received the Ad26.COV2.S COVID-19 vaccine or a placebo.

The V gene is TRBV13, the J gene TRBJ2-2; D is undetermined. V was pared by 6 bases and J by 8 bases, with 10 bases between. Germline CDR1 reads PRHDT; CDR2 reads FYEKMQ (reference sequence). The CDR3 is made up of 12 amino acids. The CDR3 is CASSLSMGELFF. The CDR3 DNA is TGTGCCAGCAGTTTGTCCATGGGGGAGCTGTTTTTT.

The chain links TRBV5-1 to TRBJ2-7, with a tentative D call TRBD2 (6 bases). This CDR3 has 14 amino acids. CDR1 SGHRS and CDR2 YFSETQ come from the germline V gene. The V end was cut by 2 bases, the J end by 2 bases, with 11 bases between. CDR3 in DNA: TGCGCCAGCAGCTTCCGCGGGACGACCTACGAGCAGTACTTC. Its protein is CASSFRGTTYEQYF. Full variable domain (outside the CDR3, taken from reference TRBV5-1 and TRBJ2-7): KAGVTQTPRYLIKTRGQQVTLSCSPISGHRSVSWYQQTPGQGLQFLFEYFSETQRNKGNFPGRFSGRQFSNSRSEMNVSTLELGDSALYLCASSFRGTTYEQYFGPGTRLTVT.

Here the CDR3 reads CASSVAPNGDPNYGYTF. The CDR3 DNA follows: TGTGCCAGCAGCGTAGCTCCGAATGGAGACCCTAACTATGGCTACACCTTC. This chain joins TRBV9 and TRBJ1-2; unclear D gene. The CDR3 is made up of 17 amino acids. CDR1 and CDR2 from the germline V gene are SGDLS and YYNGEE. The V end was cut by 0 bases, the J end by 0 bases, with 15 bases between.

The chain carries TRBV3-1 (or the pseudogene TRBV3-2) and TRBJ2-7; TRBD1 or TRBD2 may be the D gene (7 bases each). CDR3 size: 17 residues. Trimming removed 4 bases at V and 6 bases at J, with 25 bases between. Germline assignment: CDR1 LGHDT and CDR2 YNNKEL (reference sequence). The CDR3 DNA is TGTGCCAGCAGCCGAAGGGAGGGGGGAAAGGGGGCTGGCGAGCAGTACTTC. Translating gives CASSRREGGKGAGEQYF.

V and J are TRBV5-8 and TRBJ2-3; 7 nucleotides align to TRBD2. Germline CDR1 reads SGHTS; CDR2 reads YDEGEE. This CDR3 comprises 15 residues. The ends lost 4 bases at V and 0 bases at J; junction bases unmatched: 5. The CDR3, as DNA: TGTGCCAGCAGCGTGGGGGGGGGTAGCACAGATACGCAGTATTTT. It yields the protein CASSVGGGSTDTQYF.